These 2 T cell receptor beta chains share one sample of origin, sequenced in a study of OX40 agonist ivuxolimab in advanced cancers. Measured with immunoSEQ multiplex PCR; TCRdb has only the in-frame clones, and not every one. The sample records fewer than 45,000 clones, 70% to 85% being singletons. Sequencing used CD4+ or CD8+ T cells sorted from blood, obtained in a trial of the OX40 agonist ivuxolimab. The receptors were sampled from an adult with an advanced solid tumor such as melanoma, head and neck, liver or kidney cancer.

The chain recombines TRBV7-9 with TRBJ1-2; possibly TRBD1 for D (6 bases). The V end lost 4 bases, the J end lost 8 bases, and 20 bases lay between the germline ends. There are 15 residues in the CDR3. Germline CDR1 is SEHNR and CDR2 is FQNEAQ (reference sequence). The CDR3: CASSSPFQTGGGYTF. The DNA for the CDR3 is TGTGCCAGCAGCTCCCCCTTCCAGACAGGAGGAGGCTACACCTTC.

This clone was seen more than once but under ten times. This chain uses TRBV7-2 with TRBJ1-6; 7 nucleotides agree with TRBD1. This CDR3 region has 14 residues. Germline loops: CDR1 SGHTA, CDR2 FQGNSA. V was clipped by 6 bases and J by 8 bases; unmatched bases: 7. CDR3 DNA sequence: TGTGCCAGCAGTTCTCCGGACAGGCATTCACCCCTCCACTTT. This sequence encodes CASSSPDRHSPLHF.